The 4 T cell receptor beta chains below all came from one sample that was sequenced in a study of blood T cell repertoires in COVID-19. Assay: immunoSEQ multiplex PCR; the TCRdb copy retains only in-frame clones and omits some. This sample carries around 240,000 clones, approximately 81% of them seen once, and the ten largest clones take about 0.93%. Sequences were obtained from peripheral blood. The receptors stem from a man aged 40-49 years with acute or convalescent COVID-19.

In its sample, this clone was seen a few times. This chain connects TRBV9 to TRBJ1-6; the D gene is possibly TRBD1 (5 bases). The CDR3 has 13 amino acids. The V end lost 6 bases, the J end lost 8 bases, and 12 bases lay between the germline ends. In germline, CDR1 is SGDLS, CDR2 YYNGEE. The CDR3 nucleotides are TGTGCCAGCACCTGGGGCAGAGATTCACCCCTCCACTTT. Translated, it gives CASTWGRDSPLHF.

This chain connects TRBV28 to TRBJ1-5; perhaps TRBD1 as D (6 bases). The germline gives CDR1 MDHEN, CDR2 SYDVKM. The CDR3 sequence is 15 residues long. Trimming removed 2 bases at V and 6 bases at J, with 14 bases between. The CDR3 region is CASSLHRDGGQPQHF. The CDR3 DNA reads as TGTGCCAGCAGTTTACACAGGGACGGCGGTCAGCCCCAGCATTTT.

This chain connects TRBV5-1 to TRBJ1-1, with unresolved D. The length of the CDR3 is 13 residues. V lost 4 bases to trimming and J lost 4 bases, with 11 bases between them. The germline V gene encodes CDR1 SGHRS and CDR2 YFSETQ. CDR3 sequence reads: CASSHPSGTEAFF. In DNA, the CDR3 is TGCGCCAGCAGCCACCCCTCGGGCACTGAAGCTTTCTTT.

The rearrangement links TRBV6-5 to TRBJ2-7; maybe TRBD2 (5 bases). Germline V lookup: CDR1 MNHEY, CDR2 SVGAGI. Trimming left V 4 bases short and J 1 base short, with 17 bases between. The length of the CDR3 is 16 residues. The CDR3 coding sequence is TGTGCCAGCAGTTCCAGAGGGTCGACCCGTTCCTACGAGCAGTACTTC. Its protein product is CASSSRGSTRSYEQYF.